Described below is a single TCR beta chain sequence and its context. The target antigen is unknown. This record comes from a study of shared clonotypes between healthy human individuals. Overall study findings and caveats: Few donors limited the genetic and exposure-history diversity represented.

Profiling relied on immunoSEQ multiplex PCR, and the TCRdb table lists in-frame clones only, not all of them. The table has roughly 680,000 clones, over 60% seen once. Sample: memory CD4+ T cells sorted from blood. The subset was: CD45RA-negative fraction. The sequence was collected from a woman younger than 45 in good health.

CDR3 region: CASGKGQGPSYEQYF. CDR3 in DNA: TGCGCCAGCGGCAAGGGACAGGGGCCCTCCTACGAGCAGTACTTC. The V gene is TRBV5-1, the J gene TRBJ2-7, with 10 bases aligning to TRBD1. Germline trimming cut 7 bases from V and 0 bases from J; bases unmatched to any gene: 7. This CDR3 is built from 15 residues. Germline lookup yields CDR1 SGHRS and CDR2 YFSETQ.